Included here is one T cell receptor (beta chain) sequence, with context. Which antigen it targets is not known. No base quality information exists; no much larger clone differs at one position. TCRbeta CDR3 regions were amplified from genomic DNA using the immunoSEQ Assay, a bias-controlled multiplex PCR. The authors' analysis ran thus. The number of nucleated cells in each sample was estimated by amplification of reference gene primers within the assay. To quantify the absolute abundance of each unique TCRbeta CDR3 rearrangement, sequence reads were collapsed and filtered. For each sample, productive Simpson clonality was calculated by taking the square root of Simpson's diversity index across productive rearrangements. TCRdb holds this immuneACCESS table with in-frame rearrangements only. Some clones are missing; in checked studies, unresolved V genes explain under half, and the rest has no known cause. V and J calls plus clone size are reproduced from that table; the DNA served to infer D and trimming. Within this sample are under 80,000 clones, with 86% of them counted one time only. The top ten clones comprise almost 4.5% of the sample.

The data belong to a study of blood T cell repertoires in COVID-19 (dated by TCRdb to 2019 to 2021). In terms of the full investigation: Samples from collaborators originated in the United States, Italy and Spain and spanned both the acute and convalescent phases of COVID-19. The material from the prospective study consisted of cDNA or gDNA derived from T cells, B-cell-depleted T cells, or PBMCs. Subjects who had been exposed to COVID-19, were actively infected with it, or had recovered from it provided the deeply sampled blood TCRbeta repertoires that made up the dataset. The repertoires were released in a freely available public database intended as a resource for research on the immune response to SARS-CoV-2. The samples were drawn from the first 160 participants of the ongoing ImmuneRACE study and from 1,254 subjects provided by 6 global collaborators. Sample metadata almost always included a de-identified subject ID, COVID-19 status, age in years and sex. Where HLA class I and class II types were available, the types were taken from metadata supplied by the sample provider, not from assay-based typing. Study-wide conclusions, independent of this receptor: Clinical and demographic metadata were provided uncurated, with the amount varying by source and participant.

Whole blood was collected in K2EDTA tubes by collaborating institutions according to the institutions' own protocols. For TCRbeta analysis, collaborator samples were shipped as frozen whole blood, as isolated PBMCs, or as DNA extracted from either sample type. Trimming accounts for 4 bases at V and 0 bases at J, while the number of junction bases matched to no gene is 3. CDR1 SGHDN and CDR2 FVKESK are derived from the germline V gene. The CDR3 runs 15 residues from the cysteine to the phenylalanine. The read is trimmed to its CDR3 DNA, 45 bases read in frame from base 1. Sequenced input: peripheral blood. The TCR comes from a man aged 50-60 years with active COVID-19. The chain is made from TRBV14 and TRBJ2-1, with 7 junctional bases fitting TRBD1. The sequenced DNA: TGTGCCAGCAGCCTCTGGGACAGCTCCTACAATGAGCAGTTCTTC. Translated, this is CASSLWDSSYNEQFF.